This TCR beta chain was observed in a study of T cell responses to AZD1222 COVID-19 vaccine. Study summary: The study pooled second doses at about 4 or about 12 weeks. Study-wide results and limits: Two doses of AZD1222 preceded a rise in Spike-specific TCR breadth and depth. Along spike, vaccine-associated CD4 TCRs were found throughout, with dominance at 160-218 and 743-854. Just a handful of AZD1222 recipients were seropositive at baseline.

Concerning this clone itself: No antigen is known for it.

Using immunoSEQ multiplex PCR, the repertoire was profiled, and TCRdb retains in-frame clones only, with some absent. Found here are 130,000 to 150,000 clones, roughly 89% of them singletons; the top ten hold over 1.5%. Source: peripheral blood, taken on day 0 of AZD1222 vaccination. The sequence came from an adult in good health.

The CDR3 sequence is CASSAQLASYHEQYF. CDR3 DNA: TGTGCCAGCAGCGCACAACTAGCGTCATACCACGAGCAGTACTTC. V gene TRBV7-3 combines with J gene TRBJ2-7; 7 nucleotides line up with TRBD2. Trimming cost V 5 bases and J 5 bases; bases outside gene matches: 12. The CDR3 totals 15 residues. Per germline, CDR1 SGHTA and CDR2 FQGTGA.